This record looks at one T cell receptor (beta chain) sequence and its context. The antigen is not known. This record comes from a study of cytomegalovirus exposure and HLA in healthy donors. The study's findings and limits: It was taken for granted in presence/absence analyses that sequencing depth across donors was roughly uniform. Later analysis identified a missense DCLRE1C variant that was linked to TCR beta V- and J-gene trimming. Around 160 TCR beta chains were listed as cytomegalovirus-associated.

Primers: 60 Vbeta forward and 13 Jbeta reverse. In the original workflow: Among the unique TCR beta chains that a later analysis counted, around 72 million in all, about 10 million were shared. Clones were read by immunoSEQ multiplex PCR, and TCRdb kept only the in-frame ones, dropping some. V and J calls and clone size follow that table, whereas D and trimming were derived from the DNA. The sample yields over 150,000 clones, 70% to 80% seen once. Per the germline V gene, CDR1 is MNHEY and CDR2 is SVGAGI. V lost 8 bases and J 5 bases, leaving 18 bases between the germline ends. The CDR3 has 15 residues.

The rearrangement links TRBV6-5 to TRBJ2-2; D gene unclear. This clonotype was obtained from a man aged 35 to 55 in good health and CMV-seronegative. The sample taken for sequencing was PBMCs. CDR3 in amino acids: CASRDLPMRTGELFF. CDR3 coding DNA: TGTGCCAGCCGCGACCTCCCGATGCGGACCGGGGAGCTGTTTTTT.